The T cell receptor (beta chain) described here comes from a study of blood T cell repertoires in COVID-19. As for the study in general: Both acute and convalescent COVID-19 samples were obtained from the United States, Italy and Spain. T cells, B-cell-depleted T cells, or PBMCs provided the cDNA or gDNA that served as material.

CDR3 length equals 14 residues. CDR1 and CDR2 (germline): MNHEY, SVGAGI. Germline trimming cut 6 bases from V and 4 bases from J; bases unmatched to any gene: 5. Original methodology: From reference gene primer amplification, estimates of nucleated cell counts were derived. The data were produced by immunoSEQ multiplex PCR, yet TCRdb's version contains in-frame clones alone and is incomplete. That table is the source of V, J and clone size, and D and trimming were worked out from the DNA. Found here are roughly 170,000 clones, around 72% of them singletons; the top ten hold less than 3%. Sequences were obtained from peripheral blood. The J gene is TRBJ2-7, the V gene TRBV6-5; 11 nucleotides agree with TRBD2. The sequence derives from a woman older than 75 with acute or convalescent COVID-19. The CDR3 region is CASSSTSGTYEQYF. The CDR3 DNA is TGTGCCAGCAGCTCGACTAGCGGGACGTACGAGCAGTACTTC.